Detailed here is one TCR beta chain. Its antigen is undetermined. Combined were second doses at about 4 or about 12 weeks. This sample was included in a study of T cell responses to AZD1222 COVID-19 vaccine. Study results and caveats: Targets within unmutated variant regions were reportedly found for nearly half of spike-specific TCRs. Spike-specific TCR repertoires showed rising breadth and depth after two AZD1222 doses.

This CDR3 spans 14 amino acids. The germline V and J ends were trimmed by 0 bases and 7 bases, with 11 bases remaining between them. Germline V gene data show CDR1 as SGHRS and CDR2 as YFSETQ. Data came from immunoSEQ multiplex PCR; TCRdb stores just in-frame clones and leaves some out. The sample records 95,000 to 100,000 clones, about four fifths being singletons. The receptor was isolated from an adult who received the AZD1222 COVID-19 vaccine. This chain connects TRBV5-1 to TRBJ1-5; a weak D match, TRBD1 (6 bases). The sequencing here drew on peripheral blood, taken 28 days after the second AZD1222 dose. The chain's CDR3 is CASSLEQGGQPQHF. The CDR3 DNA is TGCGCCAGCAGCTTGGAACAGGGCGGACAGCCCCAGCATTTT. Supplemented by reference TRBV5-1 and TRBJ1-5, the full variable domain reads KAGVTQTPRYLIKTRGQQVTLSCSPISGHRSVSWYQQTPGQGLQFLFEYFSETQRNKGNFPGRFSGRQFSNSRSEMNVSTLELGDSALYLCASSLEQGGQPQHFGDGTRLSIL.